The next 11 T cell receptor beta chains were all read from a single sample in a study of blood T cells in healthy people across ages. Alongside a J-beta primer mix, a sample-barcoded 5' primer served in a second PCR lasting about 7 to 12 cycles. TCRdb fed the 5' RACE reads into MiXCR, producing one record per CDR3 protein. This sample has roughly 1.7 million distinct CDR3 sequences, with roughly a third found just once. The sequencing input was blood. The origin of the receptors is a woman aged 25 to 39 in good health.

This clonotype was detected only a few times. The rearrangement uses TRBV7-9 and TRBJ2-5; maybe TRBD2 (6 bases). This CDR3 spans 16 amino acids. CDR1 and CDR2 from the germline V gene are SEHNR and FQNEAQ (reference sequence). The V end lost 5 bases, the J end lost 0 bases, and 16 bases lay between the germline ends. CDR3 sequence (DNA): TGTGCCAGCAGCGCGTGGACCCGGGAGTACCAAGAGACCCAGTACTTC. This encodes CASSAWTREYQETQYF.

There are many counts of this clonotype. This chain links TRBV7-2 with TRBJ2-7; no clear D. Gene TRBJ2-5 matches the end of the DNA better, so the J call may be wrong. Germline CDR1 is SGHTA and CDR2 is FQGNSA. This CDR3 has 13 amino acids. In DNA form, the CDR3 reads TGTGCCAGCAGCTCGGTTGTTGGGGAGACCCAGTACTTC. It translates to CASSSVVGETQYF.

Comment on this clonotype: The germline gene is not matched at one end of the junction; a read error may be the cause. The chain couples TRBV10-2 to TRBJ2-4; D is unclear. CDR1 WSHSY and CDR2 SAAADI come from the germline V gene. There are 13 residues in the CDR3. This CDR3 reads CASSAVAKSIQYF. The CDR3 DNA reads TGCGCCAGCAGCGCCGTAGCCAAAAGCATTCAGTACTTC.

This clonotype was counted only a few times. The chain joins TRBV20-1 to TRBJ2-3, with no clear D. The V end lost 1 base, the J end lost 2 bases, and 7 bases lay between the germline ends. The CDR3 is 13 residues long. CDR1 and CDR2 (germline): DFQATT, SNEGSKA (reference sequence). As DNA, the CDR3 is TGCAGTGCTAGAGCTCAACTCACAGATACGCAGTATTTT. Translation: CSARAQLTDTQYF.

The rearrangement uses TRBV15 and TRBJ2-1; TRBD2 is a possible D gene (5 bases). Trimming shortened V by 8 bases and J by 0 bases, and 14 bases separated the two germline ends. The CDR3 covers 15 residues. CDR1 is LNHNV and CDR2 is YYDKDF in the germline V gene (reference sequence). CDR3 DNA: TGTGCCACCGACCAAGGAGGCAACTCCTACAATGAGCAGTTCTTC. Its translation is CATDQGGNSYNEQFF.

This clonotype was counted many times. The chain couples TRBV7-9 to TRBJ2-1; no clear D. This CDR3 is 14 amino acids long. CDR1 is SEHNR, CDR2 FQNEAQ, per germline (reference sequence). Trimming took 6 bases from V and 0 from J, leaving 9 bases between them. CDR3 sequence reads: CASSSRSSYNEQFF. CDR3 in DNA: TGTGCCAGCAGTTCTAGGAGCTCCTACAATGAGCAGTTCTTC.

To note about this clonotype: One end of the junction is discordant with germline, which a read error may explain. The chain combines TRBV4-1 with TRBJ2-1; D unclear. This CDR3 comprises 13 residues. CDR1 is MGHRA, CDR2 YSYEKL, per germline. CDR3 DNA sequence: TGCGCCGGCAGCCCAACCTCCTACAATGAGCAGTTCTTC. Its protein product is CAGSPTSYNEQFF.

This clonotype is a singleton in its sample. The rearrangement links TRBV2 to TRBJ2-3; D unclear. V was shortened by 2 bases and J by 5 bases, with 11 bases between the two germline ends. This CDR3 is built from 14 residues. Germline CDR1 reads SNHLY; CDR2 reads FYNNEI. In DNA form, the CDR3 reads TGTGCCAGCAGTGAATTAACGGCAGGAGATACGCAGTATTTT. Its protein product is CASSELTAGDTQYF.

This chain uses TRBV7-9 with TRBJ2-7, with D possibly TRBD2 on 6 matching bases. CDR1 and CDR2 from the germline V gene are SEHNR and FQNEAQ (reference sequence). The CDR3 extends over 13 amino acids. Trimming cost V 4 bases and J 3 bases, with 10 bases left between them. CDR3 loop: CASSSREIYEQYF. In nucleotides, the CDR3 is TGTGCCAGCAGCTCCCGGGAGATCTACGAGCAGTACTTC. The full variable domain, in which reference TRBV7-9 and TRBJ2-7 provide the parts outside the CDR3, is DTGVSQNPRHKITKRGQNVTFRCDPISEHNRLYWYRQTLGQGPEFLTYFQNEAQLEKSRLLSDRFSAERPKGSFSTLEIQRTEQGDSAMYLCASSSREIYEQYFGPGTRLTVT.

The chain carries TRBV10-3 and TRBJ1-3, with a weak D call TRBD1 (6 bases). CDR1 ENHRY and CDR2 SYGVKD come from the germline V gene. The CDR3 is made up of 14 amino acids. Trimming took off 5 bases at V and 1 base at J, with 9 bases between the two ends. CDR3 in amino acids: CAISSGTSGNTIYF. The CDR3 DNA reads TGTGCCATCAGTTCCGGGACATCTGGAAACACCATATATTTT.

This chain links TRBV9 with TRBJ1-2; perhaps TRBD1 as D (6 bases). The CDR3 has 14 residues. Trimming left V 4 bases short and J 4 bases short, with 14 bases between. The germline gives CDR1 SGDLS, CDR2 YYNGEE. CDR3 sequence (DNA): TGTGCCAGCAGCCGACAGGCTATAACCTATGGCTACACCTTC. It translates to CASSRQAITYGYTF.